Listed here are 8 T cell receptor beta chains from one sample, sequenced in a study of blood T cell repertoires in COVID-19. Measured with immunoSEQ multiplex PCR; TCRdb has only the in-frame clones, and not every one. The sample lists about 170,000 clones, approximately 83% seen once, with roughly 2% in the top ten. The sequenced sample was peripheral blood. These TCRs come from a woman of 80 years or more with acute or convalescent COVID-19.

The gene calls are TRBV18 and TRBJ1-4; D perhaps matches TRBD1 (5 bases). The CDR3 is made up of 14 amino acids. Between the trimmed V and J ends, which lost 5 bases and 5 bases, there was a span of 12 bases. Germline V lookup: CDR1 KGHSH, CDR2 LQKENI. DNA of the CDR3: TGTGCCAGCTCATCCCGGACAATGAATGAAAAACTGTTTTTT. This codes for CASSSRTMNEKLFF.

With regard to this clone: The same CDR3 can be traced to other DNA sequences in this sample. V usage is TRBV7-2 and J usage is TRBJ2-5; 7 positions agree with TRBD2. CDR3 size: 15 residues. V lost 0 bases to trimming and J lost 1 base; unmatched junction nucleotides: 2. Germline values: CDR1 SGHTA, CDR2 FQGNSA. CDR3 DNA sequence: TGTGCCAGCAGCTTAGCGGGGGGGACCCAAGAGACCCAGTACTTC. Protein product: CASSLAGGTQETQYF.

This rearrangement joins TRBV5-4 to TRBJ1-1; D is unclear. This CDR3 has 15 amino acids. V lost 6 bases and J lost 0, with 15 bases in between. Per germline, CDR1 SGHNT and CDR2 YYREEE (reference sequence). The DNA of the CDR3 is TGTGCCAGCAACCCCGGGAACGCGGTGAACACTGAAGCTTTCTTT. Encoded protein: CASNPGNAVNTEAFF.

This chain uses TRBV19 with TRBJ2-6, with TRBD1 identical over 9 bases. This CDR3 contains 17 residues. After removal of 5 bases from V and 1 base from J, the junction contained 6 bases not matched to a gene. CDR1 is LNHDA, CDR2 SQIVND, per germline (reference sequence). Here the CDR3 DNA reads TGTGCCAGTAGTGGGACAGGGCAGCCTTCTGGGGCCAACGTCCTGACTTTC. It encodes CASSGTGQPSGANVLTF.

The chain recombines TRBV3-1 (or the pseudogene TRBV3-2) with TRBJ1-3; D is ambiguous. Between the trimmed V and J ends, which lost 1 base and 4 bases, there was a span of 17 bases. The CDR3 contains 17 residues. Looked up from germline, CDR1 is LGHDT and CDR2 is YNNKEL (reference sequence). The DNA for the CDR3 is TGTGCCAGCAGCCAAGCTTTCGAATCCGGTCTGGGAAACACCATATATTTT. Amino acid sequence: CASSQAFESGLGNTIYF.

The chain has TRBV7-6 and TRBJ2-3; D might be TRBD1 (6 bases). CDR1 is SGHVS, CDR2 FNYEAQ, per germline. This CDR3 comprises 15 residues. V was pared by 1 base and J by 6 bases, with 14 bases between. CDR3 sequence: CASSLGGPPGDTQYF. CDR3 DNA: TGTGCCAGCAGCTTAGGGGGGCCCCCCGGGGATACGCAGTATTTT.

This sequence joins TRBV21-1 and TRBJ2-5; the D call in the table, TRBD1, was not verified against the DNA. TRBV21-1 is listed as a pseudogene. CDR3 length: 15 amino acids. DNA for the CDR3: TGTGCCAGCATCCGGACAGGGGGGAGGCAAGAGACCCAGTACTTC. This encodes CASIRTGGRQETQYF.

The rearrangement uses TRBV21-1 and TRBJ1-1; TRBD1 is the table's D call, not checked against the DNA. TRBV21-1 is labeled a pseudogene. The CDR3 extends over 15 amino acids. Written as DNA, the CDR3 is TGTGCCAGCAGCAGTCAGACAGGAGAGAACACTGAAGCTTTCTTT. Translation: CASSSQTGENTEAFF.